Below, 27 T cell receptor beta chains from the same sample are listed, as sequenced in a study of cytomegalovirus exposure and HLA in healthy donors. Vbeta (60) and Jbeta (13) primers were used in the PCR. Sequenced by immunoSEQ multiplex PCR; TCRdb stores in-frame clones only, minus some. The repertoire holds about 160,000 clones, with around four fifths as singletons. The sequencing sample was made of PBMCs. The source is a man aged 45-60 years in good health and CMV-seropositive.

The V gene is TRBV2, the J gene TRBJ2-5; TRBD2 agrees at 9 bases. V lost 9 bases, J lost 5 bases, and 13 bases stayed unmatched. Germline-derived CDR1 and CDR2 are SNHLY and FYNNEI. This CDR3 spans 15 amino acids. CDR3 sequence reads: CASSNRRGGRETQYF. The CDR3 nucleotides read TGTGCCAGTTCCAACCGGCGGGGGGGCCGGGAGACCCAGTACTTC.

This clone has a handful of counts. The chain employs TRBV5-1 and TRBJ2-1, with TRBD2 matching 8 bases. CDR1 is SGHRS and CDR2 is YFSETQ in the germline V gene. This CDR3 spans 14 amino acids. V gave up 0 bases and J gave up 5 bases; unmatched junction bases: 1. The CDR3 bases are TGCGCCAGCAGCTTGGAACTAGCGGACAATGAGCAGTTCTTC. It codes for CASSLELADNEQFF.

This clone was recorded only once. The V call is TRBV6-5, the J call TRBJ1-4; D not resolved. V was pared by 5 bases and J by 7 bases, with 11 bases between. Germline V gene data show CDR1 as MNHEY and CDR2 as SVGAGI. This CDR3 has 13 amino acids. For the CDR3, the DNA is TGTGCCAGCAGTGATAGAATCTCTGAAAAACTGTTTTTT. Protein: CASSDRISEKLFF.

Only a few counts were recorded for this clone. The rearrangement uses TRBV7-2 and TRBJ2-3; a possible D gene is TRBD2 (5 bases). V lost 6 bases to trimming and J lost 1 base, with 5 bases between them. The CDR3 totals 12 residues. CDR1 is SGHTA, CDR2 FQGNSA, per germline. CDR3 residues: CASREGTDTQYF. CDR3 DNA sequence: TGTGCCAGCAGGGAGGGCACAGATACGCAGTATTTT. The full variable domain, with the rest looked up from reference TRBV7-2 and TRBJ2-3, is GAGVSQSPSNKVTEKGKDVELRCDPISGHTALYWYRQSLGQGLEFLIYFQGNSAPDKSGLPSDRFSAERTGGSVSTLTIQRTQQEDSAVYLCASREGTDTQYFGPGTRLTVL.

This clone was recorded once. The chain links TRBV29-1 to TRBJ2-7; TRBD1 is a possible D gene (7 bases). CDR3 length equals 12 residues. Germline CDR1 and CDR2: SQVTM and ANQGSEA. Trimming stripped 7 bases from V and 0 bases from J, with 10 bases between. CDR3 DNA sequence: TGCAGCGGGAGGGACAGCTCCTACGAGCAGTACTTC. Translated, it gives CSGRDSSYEQYF.

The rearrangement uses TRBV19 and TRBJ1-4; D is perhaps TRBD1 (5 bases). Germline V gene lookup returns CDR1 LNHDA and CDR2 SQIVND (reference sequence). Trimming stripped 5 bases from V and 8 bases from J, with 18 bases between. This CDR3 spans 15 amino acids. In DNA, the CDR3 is TGTGCCAGTAGTGCAGAGGAAGTTCGGGGGGAAAAACTGTTTTTT. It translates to CASSAEEVRGEKLFF.

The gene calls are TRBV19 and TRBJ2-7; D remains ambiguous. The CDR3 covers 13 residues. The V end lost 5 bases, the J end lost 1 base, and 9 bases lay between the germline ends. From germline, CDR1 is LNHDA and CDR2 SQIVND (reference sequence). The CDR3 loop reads CASSVGLSYEQYF. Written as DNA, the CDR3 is TGTGCCAGTAGTGTCGGTCTTTCCTACGAGCAGTACTTC.

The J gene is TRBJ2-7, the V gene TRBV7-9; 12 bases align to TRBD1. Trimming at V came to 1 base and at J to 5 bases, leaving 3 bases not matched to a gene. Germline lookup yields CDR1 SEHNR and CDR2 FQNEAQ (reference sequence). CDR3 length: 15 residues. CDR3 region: CASSLGGQGAHEQYF. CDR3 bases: TGTGCCAGCAGCTTAGGGGGACAGGGGGCCCACGAGCAGTACTTC. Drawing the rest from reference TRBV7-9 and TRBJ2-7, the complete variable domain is DTGVSQNPRHKITKRGQNVTFRCDPISEHNRLYWYRQTLGQGPEFLTYFQNEAQLEKSRLLSDRFSAERPKGSFSTLEIQRTEQGDSAMYLCASSLGGQGAHEQYFGPGTRLTVT.

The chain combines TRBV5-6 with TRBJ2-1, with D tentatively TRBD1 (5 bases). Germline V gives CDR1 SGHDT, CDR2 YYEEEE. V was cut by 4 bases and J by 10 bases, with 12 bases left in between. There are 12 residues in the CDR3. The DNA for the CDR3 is TGTGCCAGCAGCGTTACAGGTTGGGAGCAGTTCTTC. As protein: CASSVTGWEQFF.

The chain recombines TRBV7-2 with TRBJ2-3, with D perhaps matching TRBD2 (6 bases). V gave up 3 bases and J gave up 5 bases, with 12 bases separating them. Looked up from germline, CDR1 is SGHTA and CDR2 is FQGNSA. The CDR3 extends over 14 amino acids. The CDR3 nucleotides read TGTGCCAGCAGCTTGGACTATCTTGAAGATACGCAGTATTTT. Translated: CASSLDYLEDTQYF.

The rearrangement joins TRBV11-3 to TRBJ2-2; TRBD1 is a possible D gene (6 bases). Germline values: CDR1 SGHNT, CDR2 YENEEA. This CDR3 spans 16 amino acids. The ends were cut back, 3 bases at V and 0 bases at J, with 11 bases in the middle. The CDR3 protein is CASSFTGSPNTGELFF. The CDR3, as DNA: TGTGCCAGCAGCTTCACAGGGAGCCCGAACACCGGGGAGCTGTTTTTT. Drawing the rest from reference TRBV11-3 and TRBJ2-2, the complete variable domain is EAGVVQSPRYKIIEKKQPVAFWCNPISGHNTLYWYLQNLGQGPELLIRYENEEAVDDSQLPKDRFSAERLKGVDSTLKIQPAELGDSAVYLCASSFTGSPNTGELFFGEGSRLTVL.

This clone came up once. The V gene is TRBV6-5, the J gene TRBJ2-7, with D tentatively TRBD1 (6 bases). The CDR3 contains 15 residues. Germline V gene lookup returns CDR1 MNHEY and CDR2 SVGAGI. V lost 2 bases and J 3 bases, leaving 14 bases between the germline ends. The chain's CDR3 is CASSYGAGDVYEQYF. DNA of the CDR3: TGTGCCAGCAGTTACGGGGCAGGGGATGTCTACGAGCAGTACTTC.

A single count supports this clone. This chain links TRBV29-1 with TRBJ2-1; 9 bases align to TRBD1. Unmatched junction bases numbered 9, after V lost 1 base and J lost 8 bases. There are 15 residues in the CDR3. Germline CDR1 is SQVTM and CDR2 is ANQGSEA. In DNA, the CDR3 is TGCAGCGTTGAAGGGGGACAGGGTTTTATCGATGAGCAGTTCTTC. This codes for CSVEGGQGFIDEQFF.

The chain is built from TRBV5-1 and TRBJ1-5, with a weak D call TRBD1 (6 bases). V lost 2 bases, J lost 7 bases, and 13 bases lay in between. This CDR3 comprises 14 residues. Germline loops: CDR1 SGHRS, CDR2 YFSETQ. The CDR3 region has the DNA TGCGCCAGCAGCTTTGGGGGCCGAGGACAGCCCCAGCATTTT. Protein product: CASSFGGRGQPQHF.

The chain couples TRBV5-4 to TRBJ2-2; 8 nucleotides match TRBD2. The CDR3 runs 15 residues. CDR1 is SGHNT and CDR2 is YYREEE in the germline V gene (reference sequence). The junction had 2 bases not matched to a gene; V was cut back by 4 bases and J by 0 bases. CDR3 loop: CASSGGLANTGELFF. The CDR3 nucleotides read TGTGCCAGCAGCGGGGGACTAGCGAACACCGGGGAGCTGTTTTTT.

This chain's CDR3 is CASSYSGSAGNEQFF. In DNA form, the CDR3 reads TGTGCCAGCAGTTACAGCGGGAGTGCGGGAAATGAGCAGTTCTTC. The chain employs TRBV27 and TRBJ2-1; 8 bases match TRBD2. The CDR3 spans 15 residues. V shed 4 bases and J 7 bases; nucleotides not matched to a gene: 9. Germline loops: CDR1 MNHEY, CDR2 SMNVEV (reference sequence).

CDR3 residues: CASSLLNTALSGANVLTF. The CDR3 nucleotides are TGTGCCAGCAGCTTACTTAATACAGCCCTCTCTGGGGCCAACGTCCTGACTTTC. The chain employs TRBV11-2 and TRBJ2-6; D unclear. V dropped 2 bases and J dropped 0 bases, with 14 bases sitting between them. The CDR3 consists of 18 residues. Germline assignment: CDR1 SGHAT and CDR2 FQNNGV. The whole variable domain, remainder taken from reference TRBV11-2 and TRBJ2-6, is EAGVAQSPRYKIIEKRQSVAFWCNPISGHATLYWYQQILGQGPKLLIQFQNNGVVDDSQLPKDRFSAERLKGVDSTLKIQPAKLEDSAVYLCASSLLNTALSGANVLTFGAGSRLTVL.

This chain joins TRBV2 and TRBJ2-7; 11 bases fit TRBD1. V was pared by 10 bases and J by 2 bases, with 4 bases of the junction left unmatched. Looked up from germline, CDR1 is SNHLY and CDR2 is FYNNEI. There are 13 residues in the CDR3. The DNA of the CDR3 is TGTGCCACATCGGGACAGGGGGCCTACGAGCAGTACTTC. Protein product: CATSGQGAYEQYF.

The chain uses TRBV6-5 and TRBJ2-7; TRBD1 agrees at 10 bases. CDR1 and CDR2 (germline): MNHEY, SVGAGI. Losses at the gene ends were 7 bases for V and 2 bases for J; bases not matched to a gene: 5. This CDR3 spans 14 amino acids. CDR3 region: CASIGTGDPYEQYF. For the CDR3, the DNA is TGTGCCAGCATCGGGACAGGGGATCCCTACGAGCAGTACTTC.

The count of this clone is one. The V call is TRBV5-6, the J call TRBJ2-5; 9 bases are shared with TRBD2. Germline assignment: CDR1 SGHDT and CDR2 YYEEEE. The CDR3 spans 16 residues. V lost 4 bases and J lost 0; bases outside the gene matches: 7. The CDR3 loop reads CASSNPSGAYQETQYF. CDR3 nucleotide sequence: TGTGCCAGCAGCAACCCTAGCGGGGCGTACCAAGAGACCCAGTACTTC.

The CDR3 DNA is TGTGCCAGCAGTACAACTAGCGGGAGTTTCGGTGAGCAGTTCTTC. Residues: CASSTTSGSFGEQFF. The rearrangement uses TRBV28 and TRBJ2-1; 11 bases match TRBD2. This CDR3 is built from 15 residues. The germline gives CDR1 MDHEN, CDR2 SYDVKM. The junction had 9 bases not matched to a gene; V was cut back by 5 bases and J by 9 bases.

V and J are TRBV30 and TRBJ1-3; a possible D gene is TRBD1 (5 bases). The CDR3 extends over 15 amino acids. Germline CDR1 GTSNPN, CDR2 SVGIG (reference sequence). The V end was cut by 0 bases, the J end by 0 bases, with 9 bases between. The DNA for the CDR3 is TGTGCCTGGAGTGTATTACAGGACTCTGGAAACACCATATATTTT. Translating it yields CAWSVLQDSGNTIYF.

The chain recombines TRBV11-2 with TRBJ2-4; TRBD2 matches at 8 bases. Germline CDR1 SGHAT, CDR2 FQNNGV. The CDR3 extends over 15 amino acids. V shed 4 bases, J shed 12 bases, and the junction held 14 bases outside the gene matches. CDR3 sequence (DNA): TGTGCCAGCAGCTGGGGACTAGTCGAAGGCGACAGTCAGTACTTC. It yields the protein CASSWGLVEGDSQYF.

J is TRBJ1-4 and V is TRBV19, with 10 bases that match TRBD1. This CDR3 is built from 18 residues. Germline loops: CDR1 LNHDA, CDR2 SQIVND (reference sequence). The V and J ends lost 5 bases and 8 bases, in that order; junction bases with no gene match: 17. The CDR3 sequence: CASSPGQGLLRVGEKLFF. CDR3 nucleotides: TGTGCCAGTAGTCCGGGACAGGGGCTGCTCCGTGTGGGAGAAAAACTGTTTTTT.

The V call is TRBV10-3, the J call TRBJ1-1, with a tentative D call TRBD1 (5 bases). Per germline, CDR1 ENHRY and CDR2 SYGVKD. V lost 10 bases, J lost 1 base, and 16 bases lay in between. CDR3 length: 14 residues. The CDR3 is CATGGGTGNTEAFF. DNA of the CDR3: TGTGCCACAGGAGGCGGGACGGGGAACACTGAAGCTTTCTTT.

DNA for the CDR3: TGTGCCAGCAGATCAGACGGGAATGAAGCTTTCTTT. Its protein product is CASRSDGNEAFF. The rearrangement links TRBV6-1 to TRBJ1-1; D not resolved. V was pared by 6 bases and J by 7 bases, with 12 bases between. Germline V gene sequence: CDR1 MNHNS, CDR2 SASEGT. The CDR3 runs to 12 residues.

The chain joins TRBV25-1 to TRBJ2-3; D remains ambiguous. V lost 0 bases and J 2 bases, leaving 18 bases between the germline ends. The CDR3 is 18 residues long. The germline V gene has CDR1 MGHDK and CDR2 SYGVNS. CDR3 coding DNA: TGTGCCAGCAGTGAATACCCCCCCGCGCGATCTAACACAGATACGCAGTATTTT. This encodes CASSEYPPARSNTDTQYF.